This paragraph reports one T cell receptor (beta chain). Its recognized antigen is unknown. Base-call qualities are not available, and no considerably larger clone is one nucleotide away. CDR1 and CDR2 are read off the germline V gene as SGHNT and YENEEA. From its cysteine to its phenylalanine, the CDR3 spans 17 amino acids. This entry keeps only the CDR3 DNA: 51 bases, framed from base 1. Trimming accounts for 4 bases at V and 0 bases at J, while the number of junction bases matched to no gene is 10. The data belong to a study of graft-versus-host responses after intestinal transplantation (dated by TCRdb to 2020 to 2023). In terms of the full investigation: The transplants that recipients got were multivisceral, liver-intestinal, or isolated intestinal. Every recipient was given anti-thymocyte globulin induction, followed by 3 to 4 years of maintenance tacrolimus and steroids. Bulk TCR-beta CDR3 sequencing was used to track graft-versus-host and host-versus-graft alloreactive T cell clones in the graft, circulation and bone marrow after intestinal transplantation. To identify alloreactive clones, pre-transplant mixed lymphocyte reaction products were sequenced and compared with unstimulated pre-transplant donor and recipient T cells. The cohort enrolled about 23 intestinal transplant recipients, one of whom was a retransplant, and 3 patients without pretransplant specimens were excluded. Donor T cell macrochimerism was defined as a peak of at least 4% donor T cells among recipient peripheral blood mononuclear cells. Rather than being sequenced by the commercial service, samples from a few later patients were sequenced in-house on an Illumina MiSeq and processed with MiXCR.

To prepare the library, the immunoSEQ multiplex PCR assay was applied. For most patients, genomic DNA was subjected to high-throughput TCR-beta CDR3 sequencing by Adaptive Biotechnologies. Per the source publication's procedure: TCR sequencing data for 15 to 20 patients were retrieved from Adaptive's ImmunoSEQ software; three other patients were processed with MiXCR and VDJtools. CDR3 nucleotide sequences shared between donor and recipient were removed because the origin of such sequences could not be assigned. To be classed as alloreactive, a clone needed at least 2-fold expansion over unstimulated cells and a minimum CFSE-low frequency of 0.002% (template counts) or 0.001% (read counts). Clones detected in sequenced pre-transplant spleen, lymph node, or MLR CFSE-low populations of the donor or recipient were defined as mappable. Cumulative frequency of alloreactive clones was calculated as a percentage of all sequences weighted by copy number. TCRdb's version of the immuneACCESS table is confined to in-frame rearrangements and falls short of the full clone set. An unresolved V gene accounts for under half of the shortfall where checked; the remainder is of unknown origin. The V and J calls and the clone size are those of that table, but D and trimming were determined from the DNA. The sample table contains around 15,000 clones; only one count was recorded for roughly three quarters of them. The ten largest account for around 7.8% of the sample.

The full study reports these points: The relatively low number and heterogeneity of intestinal transplant patients limited the conclusions. In the allografts of patients with donor T cell macrochimerism, GvH to HvG T cell clonal ratios were high. Early after transplant, peak levels of circulating GvH clones were associated with declines in HvG clones. GvH clones were detected in recipient bone marrow, and some of these GvH clones were observed earlier in ileal mucosa or blood, consistent with an intestinal mucosal origin.

To isolate intraepithelial and lamina propria lymphocytes from graft specimens, dithiothreitol, EDTA incubations and collagenase D digestion were used. Bulk TCR-beta sequencing was performed on serial intestinal graft biopsy specimens collected as late as 600 days after transplant. This chain is built from TRBV11-3 and TRBJ2-3, and 7 junction bases match TRBD2. Specimen: ileum tissue, collected roughly 450 days after intestinal transplant. The sequence was obtained from a human patient who received an intestinal transplant, so some T cells may come from the graft donor. The sequence in DNA is TGTGCCAGCAGCTCCCGGCTGCGGGGGTCTAGCACAGATACGCAGTATTTT. It is translated as CASSSRLRGSSTDTQYF.